Listed below are T cell receptor beta chains from one sample, sequenced in a study of blood T cell repertoires in COVID-19. Clones were sequenced by immunoSEQ multiplex PCR, and TCRdb holds only the in-frame ones, with some missing. The sample holds about 500,000 clones, about 85% seen once. Sequencing was carried out using PBMCs or T cells enriched from blood (not recorded which). All receptors derive from a woman aged 18-29 years who had recovered from COVID-19. Each CDR3 is given with its conserved first and last residue. The D gene is left open where the match is weak. Clone size is not always given. Where it is, it says once, few, many or a class for expanded clones.

15 TRBJ2-3 few TRBV4-2 TRBD2 CASSPSGGAKDTQYF TGTGCCAGCAGCCCGTCGGGGGGGGCGAAAGATACGCAGTATTTT
16 TRBJ1-5 many TRBV2 . CASSGGLQGLNQPQHF TGTGCCAGCAGTGGGGGGCTACAGGGATTAAATCAGCCCCAGCATTTT
19 TRBJ2-2 . TRBV6-1 TRBD2 CASSEGPSGGARRTGELFF TGTGCCAGCAGTGAAGGTCCTAGCGGGGGGGCTCGTAGGACCGGGGAGCTGTTTTTT
14 TRBJ2-5 few TRBV6-5 TRBD1 CASSLQGNGETQYF TGTGCCAGCAGCTTACAGGGGAATGGCGAGACCCAGTACTTC
17 TRBJ1-2 . TRBV6-1 . CASSDLLGGFANYGYTF TGTGCCAGCAGTGATCTTCTCGGGGGGTTTGCCAACTATGGCTACACCTTC
16 TRBJ2-3 . TRBV24-1 TRBD2 CAYSRLAGALRDTQYF TGTGCCTACAGCCGGCTAGCGGGGGCCCTAAGAGATACGCAGTATTTT
15 TRBJ1-2 . TRBV7-9 . CASSLGQGREAGYTF TGTGCCAGCAGCTTAGGTCAGGGGAGGGAGGCTGGCTACACCTTC
16 TRBJ2-5 . TRBV27 TRBD1 CASSFTDRGRLETQYF TGTGCCAGCAGCTTCACCGACAGGGGAAGGTTAGAGACCCAGTACTTC
11 TRBJ1-1 once TRBV20-1 . CSVVEGQGAFF TGCAGTGTAGTGGAGGGGCAGGGAGCTTTCTTT
16 TRBJ2-3 . TRBV4-1 TRBD2 CASSPLAGGKEDTQYF TGCGCCAGCAGCCCTCTAGCGGGGGGTAAGGAAGATACGCAGTATTTT
17 TRBJ1-1 . TRBV5-6 TRBD1 CASSLEGGDAWNTEAFF TGTGCCAGCAGCTTGGAAGGGGGCGACGCCTGGAACACTGAAGCTTTCTTT
14 TRBJ2-6 . TRBV6-2/TRBV6-3 . CASSRAQSLSDLTF TGTGCCAGCAGCCGGGCCCAGTCTCTTTCCGACCTGACTTTC
12 TRBJ1-1 . TRBV10-2 . CATGDRGGEGFF TGCGCCACAGGAGATCGGGGAGGTGAGGGTTTCTTT
13 TRBJ1-1 few TRBV12-5 TRBD1 CASEGTVNTEAFF TGTGCTAGTGAAGGGACAGTGAACACTGAAGCTTTCTTT
13 TRBJ1-1 . TRBV19 . CASSITPEDGAFF TGTGCCAGTAGTATTACCCCCGAGGATGGAGCTTTCTTT
16 TRBJ2-1 . TRBV19 TRBD1 CASASRDSTGVNEQFF TGTGCCAGCGCGAGTCGGGACTCGACAGGGGTGAATGAGCAGTTCTTC
17 TRBJ1-3 . TRBV18 TRBD1 CASSPQSYRGSGNTIYF TGTGCCAGCTCACCCCAATCCTACAGGGGAAGTGGAAACACCATATATTTT
15 TRBJ2-3 . TRBV6-5 TRBD1 CASQTPGQGSDTQYF TGTGCCAGCCAGACTCCGGGACAGGGGTCGGATACGCAGTATTTT
15 TRBJ1-1 . TRBV9 . CASSVGGTQNTEAFF TGTGCCAGCAGCGTAGGTGGGACACAGAACACTGAAGCTTTCTTT
15 TRBJ2-7 . TRBV20-1 . CSASGGGYGPYEQYF TGCAGTGCTAGTGGCGGCGGATATGGTCCCTACGAGCAGTACTTC
15 TRBJ2-3 once TRBV3-1/TRBV3-2 . CASSQEWQGGDTQYF TGTGCCAGCAGCCAAGAATGGCAGGGTGGAGATACGCAGTATTTT
17 TRBJ1-3 . TRBV4-1 . CASSQFQGFNKGNTIYF TGCGCCAGCAGCCAGTTTCAGGGTTTTAATAAAGGAAACACCATATATTTT
16 TRBJ2-1 . TRBV7-2 . CASSLSSSSSYNEQFF TGTGCCAGCAGCTTATCTAGCTCCAGCTCCTACAATGAGCAGTTCTTC
19 TRBJ1-1 once TRBV6-2/TRBV6-3 TRBD1 CASSYSRGRTGTKNTEAFF TGTGCCAGCAGTTACTCACGGGGGAGGACAGGGACGAAGAACACTGAAGCTTTCTTT
14 TRBJ1-1 once TRBV14 . CASSQLGGNTEAFF TGTGCCAGCAGCCAACTGGGGGGGAACACTGAAGCTTTCTTT
16 TRBJ2-3 . TRBV3-1/TRBV3-2 TRBD2 CASSPGVTSGGDTQYF TGTGCCAGCAGCCCTGGGGTCACTAGCGGGGGCGACACGCAGTATTTT
15 TRBJ1-5 . TRBV27 . CASSLFGEFDQPQHF TGTGCCAGCAGTTTATTCGGGGAGTTCGATCAGCCCCAGCATTTT
14 TRBJ1-1 . TRBV20-1 TRBD1 CSASRGRGITEAFF TGCAGTGCTAGTCGGGGCAGGGGGATTACTGAAGCTTTCTTT
16 TRBJ1-5 . TRBV24-1 . CATSDPLAGVNQPQHF TGTGCCACCAGTGATCCCCTTGCAGGCGTGAATCAGCCCCAGCATTTT
13 TRBJ1-5 . TRBV6-5 TRBD1 CASRRTGDQPQHF TGTGCCAGCAGAAGGACAGGGGATCAGCCCCAGCATTTT